The 23 T cell receptor beta chains listed next were all sequenced from one sample in a study of T cell changes during pregnancy in multiple sclerosis. Libraries were prepared by immunoSEQ multiplex PCR; TCRdb keeps only in-frame clonotypes and omits some of them. This sample has about 120,000 clones, with approximately 95% found just once. The specimen comprised peripheral blood, sampled before pregnancy. These receptors were obtained from a female donor with multiple sclerosis, enrolled in a pregnancy study.

Only a few counts were recorded for this clone. This rearrangement joins TRBV30 to TRBJ2-5, with a possible D match to TRBD2 (5 bases). The germline V and J ends were trimmed by 5 bases and 5 bases, with 9 bases remaining between them. The CDR3 extends over 11 amino acids. In germline, CDR1 is GTSNPN, CDR2 SVGIG (reference sequence). The CDR3 DNA is TGTGCCTGGGGTTGGAGGGAGACCCAGTACTTC. It codes for CAWGWRETQYF.

About this clone itself: Different DNA sequences within this sample yield the same CDR3. The chain carries TRBV5-4 and TRBJ1-4; 8 nucleotides line up with TRBD1. J gave up 7 bases and V 2 bases, and 1 base lay outside the gene matches. The CDR3 runs 13 residues. The germline CDR1 and CDR2 sequences are SGHNT and YYREEE (reference sequence). The CDR3 sequence is CASSFQGAEKLFF. The CDR3 region has the DNA TGTGCCAGCAGCTTCCAGGGGGCTGAAAAACTGTTTTTT.

The V gene is TRBV29-1, the J gene TRBJ1-6; 9 bases align to TRBD1. The V gene end was trimmed by 5 bases and the J gene end by 6 bases; junction bases not matched to a gene: 2. The CDR3 sequence is 13 residues long. Germline values: CDR1 SQVTM, CDR2 ANQGSEA. The CDR3 nucleotides read TGCAGCGTTACGACAGGGGGTAATTCACCCCTCCACTTT. It specifies CSVTTGGNSPLHF.

V and J are TRBV2 and TRBJ2-7; D is perhaps TRBD2 (6 bases). CDR3 length equals 15 residues. Trimming removed 6 bases from V and 2 bases from J, with 17 bases in between. Germline V CDR1 and CDR2: SNHLY, FYNNEI. The CDR3 protein is CASSAGPGLPYEQYF. CDR3 nucleotides: TGTGCCAGCAGCGCGGGACCGGGACTTCCCTACGAGCAGTACTTC.

This chain joins TRBV6-1 and TRBJ2-3; D perhaps matches TRBD2 (6 bases). Per germline, CDR1 MNHNS and CDR2 SASEGT. This CDR3 has 13 amino acids. Trimming shortened V by 4 bases and J by 4 bases, and 9 bases separated the two germline ends. CDR3 protein: CASSAGVADTQYF. The DNA for the CDR3 is TGTGCCAGCAGTGCGGGGGTGGCAGATACGCAGTATTTT.

CDR3 residues: CAHWGVSVGISPLHF. DNA of the CDR3: TGTGCCCACTGGGGAGTATCTGTGGGGATATCACCCCTCCACTTT. V usage is TRBV19 and J usage is TRBJ1-6, with D unclear. The V end was cut by 11 bases, the J end by 10 bases, with 24 bases between. CDR1 LNHDA and CDR2 SQIVND come from the germline V gene (reference sequence). CDR3 size: 15 residues.

The chain links TRBV10-3 to TRBJ1-1; weak D call: TRBD1 (6 bases). V lost 2 bases and J 5 bases, leaving 6 bases between the germline ends. Germline CDR1 reads ENHRY; CDR2 reads SYGVKD. This CDR3 has 12 residues. CDR3 bases: TGTGCCATCAGTGAGAGGGGGACTGAAGCTTTCTTT. Its translation is CAISERGTEAFF.

The chain carries TRBV6-1 and TRBJ1-2; D is unresolved. From germline, CDR1 is MNHNS and CDR2 SASEGT. This CDR3 is built from 11 residues. V was cut by 5 bases and J by 7 bases, with 8 bases left in between. Written as DNA, the CDR3 is TGTGCCAGCAGTTACCAGGCTGGCTACACCTTC. It is translated as CASSYQAGYTF.

The V call is TRBV27, the J call TRBJ1-1; a weak D match, TRBD1 (5 bases). V lost 5 bases to trimming and J lost 4 bases, with 14 bases between them. The CDR3 contains 14 residues. CDR1 and CDR2 from the germline V gene are MNHEY and SMNVEV (reference sequence). The CDR3 coding sequence is TGTGCCAGCAGTCTACAGGCCTTGGGCACTGAAGCTTTCTTT. Amino acids: CASSLQALGTEAFF.

The V gene is TRBV10-3, the J gene TRBJ2-1; 7 positions match TRBD2. The CDR3 is 15 residues long. Per germline, CDR1 ENHRY and CDR2 SYGVKD. V shed 6 bases and J 4 bases; nucleotides not matched to a gene: 9. CDR3: CAISERTRSYNEQFF. Here the CDR3 DNA reads TGTGCCATCAGCGAGCGGACTAGAAGTTACAATGAGCAGTTCTTC.

The CDR3 spells CASSLDLYEQYF. CDR3 bases: TGTGCCAGCAGCTTAGATCTTTACGAGCAGTACTTC. The chain carries TRBV11-2 and TRBJ2-7; no clear D. The CDR3 runs to 12 residues. From germline, CDR1 is SGHAT and CDR2 FQNNGV. V was trimmed by 0 bases and J by 4 bases, leaving 4 bases between them.

The chain joins TRBV7-2 to TRBJ2-6, with D perhaps TRBD1 (6 bases). The CDR3 length is 19 residues. Per the germline V gene, CDR1 is SGHTA and CDR2 is FQGNSA. With 5 bases removed from V and 0 bases from J, the gap between germline ends came to 20 bases. The CDR3 DNA reads as TGTGCCAGCAGCACCCAATCCCCGGGACAAAGCTCTGGGGCCAACGTCCTGACTTTC. It yields the protein CASSTQSPGQSSGANVLTF.

The gene calls are TRBV20-1 and TRBJ2-3, with 9 bases fitting TRBD2. Trimming cost V 7 bases and J 8 bases; bases outside gene matches: 4. The CDR3 sequence is 11 residues long. The V gene's germline CDR1 is DFQATT and CDR2 SNEGSKA (reference sequence). The CDR3 loop is CSGREGITQYF. DNA of the CDR3: TGCAGTGGGCGGGAGGGCATTACGCAGTATTTT.

V gene TRBV6-6 combines with J gene TRBJ2-1; perhaps TRBD2 as D (5 bases). This CDR3 spans 14 amino acids. Germline V gene data show CDR1 as MNHNY and CDR2 as SVGAGI (reference sequence). Trimming cost V 2 bases and J 5 bases, with 10 bases left between them. CDR3 sequence reads: CASSYRRLNNEQFF. DNA for the CDR3: TGTGCCAGCAGTTACCGGAGGCTAAACAATGAGCAGTTCTTC.

The J gene is TRBJ2-2, the V gene TRBV2; unclear D gene. The ends were cut back, 3 bases at V and 7 bases at J, with 6 bases in the middle. This CDR3 spans 12 amino acids. CDR1 is SNHLY and CDR2 is FYNNEI in the germline V gene. This CDR3 is CASSDEDGELFF. The DNA for the CDR3 is TGTGCCAGCAGTGACGAGGACGGGGAGCTGTTTTTT.

The CDR3 DNA reads TGTGCCAGCAGTGCGGGGGTATTCAATGAAAAACTGTTTTTT. It codes for CASSAGVFNEKLFF. The chain uses TRBV2 and TRBJ1-4; tentative D call: TRBD1 (5 bases). The CDR3 sequence is 14 residues long. The V and J ends lost 4 bases and 5 bases respectively, with 11 bases between them. Germline values: CDR1 SNHLY, CDR2 FYNNEI.

This sequence joins TRBV2 and TRBJ2-7, with a weak D call TRBD1 (6 bases). Trimming removed 5 bases from V and 2 bases from J, with 16 bases in between. CDR1 is SNHLY and CDR2 is FYNNEI in the germline V gene. There are 15 residues in the CDR3. DNA of the CDR3: TGTGCCAGCAGTACGGACAGATCGACCGCCTACGAGCAGTACTTC. It yields the protein CASSTDRSTAYEQYF.

J is TRBJ2-2 and V is TRBV5-1; 7 bases are shared with TRBD1. Germline values: CDR1 SGHRS, CDR2 YFSETQ. The CDR3 extends over 16 amino acids. Trimming cost V 5 bases and J 4 bases; bases outside gene matches: 11. The CDR3 DNA sequence: TGCGCCAGCAGGCCCTTGGCAGGGGGTATCACCGGGGAGCTGTTTTTT. Translated: CASRPLAGGITGELFF.

This chain joins TRBV6-1 and TRBJ2-3, with TRBD1 identical over 9 bases. The ends lost 2 bases at V and 2 bases at J; junction bases unmatched: 20. The CDR3 contains 21 residues. The germline V gene has CDR1 MNHNS and CDR2 SASEGT. CDR3 loop: CASSEPISTGQGLSITDTQYF. The CDR3 coding sequence is TGTGCCAGCAGTGAACCCATATCGACAGGACAGGGGCTATCAATCACAGATACGCAGTATTTT.

This chain uses TRBV14 with TRBJ2-3; 8 bases are shared with TRBD2. The V gene's germline CDR1 is SGHDN and CDR2 FVKESK. The V segment lost 3 bases and the J segment 2 bases; nucleotides outside the gene matches: 10. The CDR3 is 17 amino acids. Here the CDR3 reads CASSQDVAGPNTDTQYF. CDR3 DNA sequence: TGTGCCAGCAGCCAGGACGTAGCGGGGCCCAACACAGATACGCAGTATTTT.

This clone is a singleton in its sample. The rearrangement links TRBV28 to TRBJ2-3; 7 positions agree with TRBD2. CDR1 and CDR2 from the germline V gene are MDHEN and SYDVKM. This CDR3 is built from 16 residues. After removal of 6 bases from V and 0 bases from J, the junction contained 9 bases not matched to a gene. Here the CDR3 DNA reads TGTGCCAGCAGCTCCGGGAGCGGGGTTAGCACAGATACGCAGTATTTT. Its protein product is CASSSGSGVSTDTQYF.

The chain has TRBV30 and TRBJ1-3, with a tentative D call TRBD1 (5 bases). Trimming stripped 8 bases from V and 0 bases from J, with 20 bases between. Germline V CDR1 and CDR2: GTSNPN, SVGIG (reference sequence). The length of the CDR3 is 16 residues. In DNA, the CDR3 is TGTGCCCACCAACCACTCGACAGCCACTCTGGAAACACCATATATTTT. Amino acid sequence: CAHQPLDSHSGNTIYF.

The V and J genes are TRBV30 and TRBJ1-1; a weak D match, TRBD1 (6 bases). Germline V CDR1 and CDR2: GTSNPN, SVGIG (reference sequence). The CDR3 sequence is 15 residues long. V lost 4 bases and J 8 bases, leaving 23 bases between the germline ends. CDR3 sequence (DNA): TGTGCCTGGATTAGGCGGGGGGCCCGTGGGGGCGAAGCTTTCTTT. Its protein product is CAWIRRGARGGEAFF.